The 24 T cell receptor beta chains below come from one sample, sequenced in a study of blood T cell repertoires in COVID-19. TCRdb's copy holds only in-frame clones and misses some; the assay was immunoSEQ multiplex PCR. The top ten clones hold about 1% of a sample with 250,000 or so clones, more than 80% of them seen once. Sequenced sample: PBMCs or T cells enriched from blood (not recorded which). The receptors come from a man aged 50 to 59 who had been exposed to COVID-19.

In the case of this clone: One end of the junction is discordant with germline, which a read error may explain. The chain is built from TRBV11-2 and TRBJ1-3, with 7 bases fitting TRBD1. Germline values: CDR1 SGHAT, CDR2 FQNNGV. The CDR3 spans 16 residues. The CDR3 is CASNLVRDSNRGTIYF. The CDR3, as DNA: TGTGCCAGCAACTTAGTCCGGGACAGTAACCGGGGCACCATATATTTT.

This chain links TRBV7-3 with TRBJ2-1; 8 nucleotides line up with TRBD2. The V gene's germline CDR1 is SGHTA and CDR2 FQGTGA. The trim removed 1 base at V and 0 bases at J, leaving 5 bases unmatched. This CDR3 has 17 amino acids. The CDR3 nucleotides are TGTGCCAGCAGCTTAAAGTACGGGGGGGACTCCTACAATGAGCAGTTCTTC. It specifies CASSLKYGGDSYNEQFF.

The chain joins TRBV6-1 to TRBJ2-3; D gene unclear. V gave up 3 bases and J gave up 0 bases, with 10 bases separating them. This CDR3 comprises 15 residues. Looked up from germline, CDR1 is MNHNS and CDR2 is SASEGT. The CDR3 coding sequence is TGTGCCAGCAGTGACCGAGCCTCTAGCACAGATACGCAGTATTTT. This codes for CASSDRASSTDTQYF.

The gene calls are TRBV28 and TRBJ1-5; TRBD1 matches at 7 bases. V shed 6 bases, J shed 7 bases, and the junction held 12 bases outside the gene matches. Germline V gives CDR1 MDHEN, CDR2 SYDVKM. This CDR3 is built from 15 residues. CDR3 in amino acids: CASSPRQGKNQPQHF. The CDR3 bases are TGTGCCAGCAGCCCCCGACAGGGCAAAAACCAGCCCCAGCATTTT.

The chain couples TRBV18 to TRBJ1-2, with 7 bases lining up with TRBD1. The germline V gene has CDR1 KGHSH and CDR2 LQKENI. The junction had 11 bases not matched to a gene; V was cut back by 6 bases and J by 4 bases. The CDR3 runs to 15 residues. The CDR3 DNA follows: TGTGCCAGCTCTATTTCCTTCGGGACAGTCTATGGCTACACCTTC. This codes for CASSISFGTVYGYTF.

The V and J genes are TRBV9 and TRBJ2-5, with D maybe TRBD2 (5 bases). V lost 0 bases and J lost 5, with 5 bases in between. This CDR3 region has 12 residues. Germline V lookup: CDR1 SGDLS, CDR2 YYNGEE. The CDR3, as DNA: TGTGCCAGCAGCGTAGCGGGGGAGACCCAGTACTTC. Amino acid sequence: CASSVAGETQYF. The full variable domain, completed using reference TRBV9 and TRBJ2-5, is DSGVTQTPKHLITATGQRVTLRCSPRSGDLSVYWYQQSLDQGLQFLIQYYNGEERAKGNILERFSAQQFPDLHSELNLSSLELGDSALYFCASSVAGETQYFGPGTRLLVL.

The CDR3 loop reads CASIPGLAVETQYF. CDR3 nucleotide sequence: TGTGCCAGCATTCCGGGACTAGCGGTAGAGACCCAGTACTTC. The chain links TRBV2 to TRBJ2-5; TRBD2 matches at 11 bases. The CDR3 is 14 residues long. CDR1 is SNHLY, CDR2 FYNNEI, per germline. V shed 7 bases, J shed 4 bases, and the junction held 5 bases outside the gene matches.

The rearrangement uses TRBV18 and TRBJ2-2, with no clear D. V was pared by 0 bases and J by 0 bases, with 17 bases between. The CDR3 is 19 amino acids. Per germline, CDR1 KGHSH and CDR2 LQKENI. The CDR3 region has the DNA TGTGCCAGCTCACCACCCCGCATGGATCGGAGATCGAACACCGGGGAGCTGTTTTTT. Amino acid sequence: CASSPPRMDRRSNTGELFF. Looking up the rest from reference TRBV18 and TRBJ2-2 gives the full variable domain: NAGVMQNPRHLVRRRGQEARLRCSPMKGHSHVYWYRQLPEEGLKFMVYLQKENIIDESGMPKERFSAEFPKEGPSILRIQQVVRGDSAAYFCASSPPRMDRRSNTGELFFGEGSRLTVL.

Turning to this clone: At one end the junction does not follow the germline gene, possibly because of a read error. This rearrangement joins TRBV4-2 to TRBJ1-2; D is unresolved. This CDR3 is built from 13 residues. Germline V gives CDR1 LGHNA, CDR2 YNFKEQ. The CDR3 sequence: CASSQEMGREGLF. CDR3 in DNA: TGTGCCAGCAGCCAAGAGATGGGTCGGGAAGGGCTCTTC.

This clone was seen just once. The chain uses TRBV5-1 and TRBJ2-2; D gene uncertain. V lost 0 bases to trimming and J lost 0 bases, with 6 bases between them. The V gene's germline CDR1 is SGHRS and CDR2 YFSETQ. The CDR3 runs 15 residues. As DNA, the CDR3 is TGCGCCAGCAGCTTGGAACTCCCGAACACCGGGGAGCTGTTTTTT. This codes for CASSLELPNTGELFF.

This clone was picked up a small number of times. The CDR3, as DNA: TGTGCCACCAGTGAACGAGACAGCGAAGCTTTCTTT. Encoded protein: CATSERDSEAFF. J is TRBJ1-1 and V is TRBV24-1, with TRBD1 as a possible D gene (5 bases). CDR1 KGHDR and CDR2 SFDVKD come from the germline V gene. Trimming left V 4 bases short and J 8 bases short, with 10 bases between. The length of the CDR3 is 12 residues.

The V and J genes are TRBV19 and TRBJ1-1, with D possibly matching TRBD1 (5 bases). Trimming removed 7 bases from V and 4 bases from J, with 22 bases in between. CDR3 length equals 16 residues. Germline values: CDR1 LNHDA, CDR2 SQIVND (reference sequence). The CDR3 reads CASTIGGGTLTTEAFF. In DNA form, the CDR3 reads TGTGCCAGTACCATTGGGGGGGGGACCCTTACCACTGAAGCTTTCTTT. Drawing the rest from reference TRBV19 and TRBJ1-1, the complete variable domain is DGGITQSPKYLFRKEGQNVTLSCEQNLNHDAMYWYRQDPGQGLRLIYYSQIVNDFQKGDIAEGYSVSREKKESFPLTVTSAQKNPTAFYLCASTIGGGTLTTEAFFGQGTRLTVV.

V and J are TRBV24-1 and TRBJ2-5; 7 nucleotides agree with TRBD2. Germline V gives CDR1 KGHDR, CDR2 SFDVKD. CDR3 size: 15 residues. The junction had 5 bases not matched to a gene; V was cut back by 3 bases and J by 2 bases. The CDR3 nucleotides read TGTGCCACCAGTGATGGGGGAGGGTTGCAAGAGACCCAGTACTTC. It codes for CATSDGGGLQETQYF.

CDR3 nucleotides: TGTGCCAGCAGCATACGTTCGGGGGGGCAGGGGGTAAGTGAAGCTTTCTTT. The encoded protein is CASSIRSGGQGVSEAFF. This chain joins TRBV7-2 and TRBJ1-1; 7 bases are a match to TRBD1. This CDR3 contains 17 residues. Trimming took 5 bases from V and 7 from J; bases not matched to a gene: 19. CDR1 is SGHTA, CDR2 FQGNSA, per germline.

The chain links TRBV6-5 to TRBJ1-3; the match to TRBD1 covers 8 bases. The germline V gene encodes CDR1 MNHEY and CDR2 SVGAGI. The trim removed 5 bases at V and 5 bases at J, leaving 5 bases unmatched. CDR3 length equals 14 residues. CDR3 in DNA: TGTGCCAGCAGTAGGACAGGGCTTAGAAACACCATATATTTT. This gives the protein CASSRTGLRNTIYF.

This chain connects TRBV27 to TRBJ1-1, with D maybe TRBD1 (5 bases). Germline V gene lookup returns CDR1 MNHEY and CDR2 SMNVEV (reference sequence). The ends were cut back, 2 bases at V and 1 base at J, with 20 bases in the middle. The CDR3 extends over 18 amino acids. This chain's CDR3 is CASSLRLRQGRENTEAFF. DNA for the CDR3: TGTGCCAGCAGTTTACGCTTACGTCAGGGTAGGGAGAACACTGAAGCTTTCTTT.

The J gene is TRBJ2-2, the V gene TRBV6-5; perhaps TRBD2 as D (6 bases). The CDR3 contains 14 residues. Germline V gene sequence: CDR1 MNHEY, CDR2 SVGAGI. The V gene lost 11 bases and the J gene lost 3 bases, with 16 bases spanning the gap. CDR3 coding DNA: TGTGCCGAGAAACGACTAGTGGACACCGGGGAGCTGTTTTTT. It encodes CAEKRLVDTGELFF.

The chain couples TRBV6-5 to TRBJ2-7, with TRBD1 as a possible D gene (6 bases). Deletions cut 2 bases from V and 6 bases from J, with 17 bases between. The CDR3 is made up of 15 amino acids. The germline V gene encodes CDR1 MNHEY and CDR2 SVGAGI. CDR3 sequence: CASSYQSTTGTEQYF. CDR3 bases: TGTGCCAGCAGTTACCAGTCCACGACAGGTACCGAGCAGTACTTC.

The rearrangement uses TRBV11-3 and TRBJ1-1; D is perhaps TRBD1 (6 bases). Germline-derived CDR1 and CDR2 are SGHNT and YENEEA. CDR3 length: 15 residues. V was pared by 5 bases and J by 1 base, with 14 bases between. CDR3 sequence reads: CASSPRSTGNTEAFF. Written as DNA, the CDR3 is TGTGCCAGCAGCCCGAGGTCGACAGGGAACACTGAAGCTTTCTTT.

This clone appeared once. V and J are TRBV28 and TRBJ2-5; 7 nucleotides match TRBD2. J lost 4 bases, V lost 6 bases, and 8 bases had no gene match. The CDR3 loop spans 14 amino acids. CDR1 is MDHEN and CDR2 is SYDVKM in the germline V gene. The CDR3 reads CASSREWGGETQYF. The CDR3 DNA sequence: TGTGCCAGCAGCCGTGAATGGGGGGGAGAGACCCAGTACTTC.

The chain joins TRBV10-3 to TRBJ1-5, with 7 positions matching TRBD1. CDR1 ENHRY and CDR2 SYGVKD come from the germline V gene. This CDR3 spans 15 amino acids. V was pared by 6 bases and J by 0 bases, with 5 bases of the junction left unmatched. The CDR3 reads CAISVGQYSNQPQHF. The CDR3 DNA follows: TGTGCCATCAGCGTGGGACAGTATAGCAATCAGCCCCAGCATTTT.

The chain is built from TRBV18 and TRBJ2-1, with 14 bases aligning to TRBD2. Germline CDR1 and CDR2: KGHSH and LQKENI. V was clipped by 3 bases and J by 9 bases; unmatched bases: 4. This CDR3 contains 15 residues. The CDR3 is CASSPGLAGVSEQFF. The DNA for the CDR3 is TGTGCCAGCTCACCGGGACTAGCGGGAGTGAGTGAGCAGTTCTTC. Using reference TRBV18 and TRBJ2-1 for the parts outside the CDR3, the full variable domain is NAGVMQNPRHLVRRRGQEARLRCSPMKGHSHVYWYRQLPEEGLKFMVYLQKENIIDESGMPKERFSAEFPKEGPSILRIQQVVRGDSAAYFCASSPGLAGVSEQFFGPGTRLTVL.

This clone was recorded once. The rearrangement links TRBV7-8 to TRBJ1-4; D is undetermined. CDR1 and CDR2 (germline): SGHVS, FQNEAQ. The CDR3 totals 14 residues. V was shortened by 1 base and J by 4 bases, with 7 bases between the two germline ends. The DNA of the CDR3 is TGTGCCAGCAGCTTAGGGCAGTATAATGAAAAACTGTTTTTT. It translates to CASSLGQYNEKLFF.

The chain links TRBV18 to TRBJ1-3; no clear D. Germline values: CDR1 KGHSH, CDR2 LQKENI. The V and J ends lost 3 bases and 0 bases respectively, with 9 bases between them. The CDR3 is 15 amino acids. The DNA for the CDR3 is TGTGCCAGCTCACCCCTGCGGATCTCTGGAAACACCATATATTTT. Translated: CASSPLRISGNTIYF.